The 25 T cell receptor beta chains listed next were all sequenced from one sample in a study of cytomegalovirus exposure and HLA in healthy donors. The PCR had 60 Vbeta and 13 Jbeta primers. Profiled with immunoSEQ multiplex PCR; TCRdb holds only in-frame clones, not every one. Here the sample spans under 200,000 clones, around 63% being singletons. Sequencing was performed on PBMCs. All receptors come from a woman between 18 and 30 years old in good health and CMV-seropositive.

The rearrangement uses TRBV10-3 and TRBJ2-1, with 9 bases fitting TRBD2. With V trimmed by 0 bases and J by 3 bases, 0 bases remained unmatched. CDR3 length equals 15 residues. CDR1 is ENHRY and CDR2 is SYGVKD in the germline V gene. CDR3 in amino acids: CAISESSGGYNEQFF. In DNA, the CDR3 is TGTGCCATCAGTGAGTCTAGCGGGGGCTACAATGAGCAGTTCTTC.

This clone was found once. The V gene is TRBV4-2, the J gene TRBJ2-3, with 10 bases aligning to TRBD2. The junction had 11 bases not matched to a gene; V was cut back by 2 bases and J by 3 bases. The CDR3 sequence is 18 residues long. In germline, CDR1 is LGHNA, CDR2 YNFKEQ. The CDR3 here is CASSQNGLAGAITDTQYF. The CDR3 DNA reads as TGTGCCAGCAGCCAAAACGGGCTAGCGGGGGCGATTACAGATACGCAGTATTTT.

In its sample, this clone was seen a few times. The chain joins TRBV27 to TRBJ2-2; maybe TRBD1 (5 bases). The ends were cut back, 6 bases at V and 4 bases at J, with 9 bases in the middle. CDR1 and CDR2 from the germline V gene are MNHEY and SMNVEV (reference sequence). The CDR3 totals 13 residues. In nucleotides, the CDR3 is TGTGCCAGCAGGGGGCTACCCACCGGGGAGCTGTTTTTT. Translated, it gives CASRGLPTGELFF.

The chain recombines TRBV30 with TRBJ2-5; 8 nucleotides agree with TRBD2. The DNA end is more similar to TRBJ2-7, so the J call may be wrong. This CDR3 has 15 residues. CDR1 GTSNPN and CDR2 SVGIG come from the germline V gene (reference sequence). Here the CDR3 DNA reads TGTGCCTGGACCTCTGCCCCGGGACTAGCCTACGAGCAGTACTTC. Its translation is CAWTSAPGLAYEQYF.

The J gene is TRBJ2-1, the V gene TRBV7-9; 7 nucleotides align to TRBD2. Germline CDR1 is SEHNR and CDR2 is FQNEAQ (reference sequence). J gave up 7 bases and V 2 bases, and 5 bases lay outside the gene matches. This CDR3 has 14 amino acids. CDR3 in DNA: TGTGCCAGCAGCTTAAGGCTAGCGGAAAATGAGCAGTTCTTC. This translates into CASSLRLAENEQFF.

This sequence joins TRBV13 and TRBJ1-2; 7 nucleotides line up with TRBD1. The J segment lost 2 bases and the V segment lost 5 bases, leaving 8 bases of the junction unmatched. Germline CDR1 is PRHDT and CDR2 is FYEKMQ (reference sequence). CDR3 length: 15 amino acids. CDR3 sequence: CASSAGTVSNYGYTF. The CDR3 DNA reads TGTGCCAGCAGCGCCGGGACAGTTTCAAACTATGGCTACACCTTC.

This clone was detected only a few times. This chain connects TRBV6-1 to TRBJ2-7, with D possibly matching TRBD1 (6 bases). CDR1 MNHNS and CDR2 SASEGT come from the germline V gene. The length of the CDR3 is 15 residues. Trimming stripped 5 bases from V and 2 bases from J, with 16 bases between. This CDR3 reads CASSSMTGLPYEQYF. CDR3 sequence (DNA): TGTGCCAGCAGTTCCATGACAGGACTTCCCTACGAGCAGTACTTC.

This chain links TRBV4-2 with TRBJ2-1, with 7 bases matching TRBD2. Germline values: CDR1 LGHNA, CDR2 YNFKEQ. Trimming removed 4 bases from V and 4 bases from J; junction bases left unmatched: 4. This CDR3 region has 14 residues. The CDR3 DNA reads TGTGCCAGCAGCCGGGACTATACTTACAATGAGCAGTTCTTC. This codes for CASSRDYTYNEQFF.

V and J are TRBV19 and TRBJ2-7; TRBD2 agrees at 7 bases. Germline V gene data show CDR1 as LNHDA and CDR2 as SQIVND (reference sequence). V was pared by 1 base and J by 3 bases, with 6 bases of the junction left unmatched. CDR3 length: 15 residues. The CDR3 region has the DNA TGTGCCAGTAGTATAGCGGGCGGGAGCTACTACGAGCAGTACTTC. Its protein product is CASSIAGGSYYEQYF. Full variable domain (remainder filled in from reference TRBV19 and TRBJ2-7): DGGITQSPKYLFRKEGQNVTLSCEQNLNHDAMYWYRQDPGQGLRLIYYSQIVNDFQKGDIAEGYSVSREKKESFPLTVTSAQKNPTAFYLCASSIAGGSYYEQYFGPGTRLTVT.

V usage is TRBV28 and J usage is TRBJ1-5; D remains unclear. This CDR3 has 15 residues. CDR1 is MDHEN, CDR2 SYDVKM, per germline. The V end lost 7 bases, the J end lost 0 bases, and 13 bases lay between the germline ends. The DNA of the CDR3 is TGTGCCAGCACCTCCCTCGAGCTTAGCAATCAGCCCCAGCATTTT. It translates to CASTSLELSNQPQHF.

V usage is TRBV11-1 and J usage is TRBJ2-7, with no clear D. The CDR3 runs 13 residues. In germline, CDR1 is SGHAT, CDR2 FQDESV (reference sequence). V shed 1 base and J shed 2 bases, with 6 bases lying between them. In nucleotides, the CDR3 is TGTGCCAGCAGCTTAGGCGTAGCCTACGAGCAGTACTTC. Amino acid sequence: CASSLGVAYEQYF.

This clone has more than one count but fewer than ten. CDR3 residues: CASSLYGGTRETQYF. The CDR3 nucleotides read TGTGCCAGCAGCTTATACGGGGGAACTCGGGAGACCCAGTACTTC. The chain links TRBV7-2 to TRBJ2-5; weak D call: TRBD2 (6 bases). The germline V gene encodes CDR1 SGHTA and CDR2 FQGNSA. The CDR3 runs to 15 residues. The V gene lost 2 bases and the J gene lost 5 bases, with 15 bases spanning the gap.

This clone was detected only a few times. In the same sample, other DNA sequences code for this CDR3. The chain couples TRBV30 to TRBJ2-7; D remains unclear. Deletions cut 2 bases from V and 2 bases from J, with 4 bases between. Per the germline V gene, CDR1 is GTSNPN and CDR2 is SVGIG (reference sequence). The length of the CDR3 is 11 residues. The CDR3: CAWSPAYEQYF. The CDR3 coding sequence is TGTGCCTGGAGTCCGGCCTACGAGCAGTACTTC.

The V call is TRBV28, the J call TRBJ2-7; 12 bases are a match to TRBD2. Per the germline V gene, CDR1 is MDHEN and CDR2 is SYDVKM. CDR3 length equals 13 residues. Trimming cost V 6 bases and J 6 bases; bases outside gene matches: 3. The CDR3 region is CASRVLAGGEQYF. The DNA for the CDR3 is TGTGCCAGCAGGGTACTAGCGGGAGGCGAGCAGTACTTC.

This clone was observed a single time. V and J are TRBV6-5 and TRBJ2-1, with TRBD1 identical over 7 bases. CDR1 is MNHEY, CDR2 SVGAGI, per germline. The CDR3 has 14 amino acids. V lost 6 bases, J lost 4 bases, and 6 bases stayed unmatched. CDR3 amino acids: CASSLYRGYNEQFF. The DNA of the CDR3 is TGTGCCAGCAGCCTCTACAGGGGTTACAATGAGCAGTTCTTC.

The chain links TRBV7-9 to TRBJ1-1; D unresolved. The CDR3 totals 12 residues. V lost 5 bases, J lost 6 bases, and 10 bases lay in between. The germline gives CDR1 SEHNR, CDR2 FQNEAQ (reference sequence). DNA of the CDR3: TGTGCCAGCAGCGTACAGACGCCTGAAGCTTTCTTT. This encodes CASSVQTPEAFF.

A few counts support this clone. V is TRBV19 and J is TRBJ2-7; D perhaps matches TRBD2 (6 bases). V lost 5 bases and J lost 2, with 16 bases in between. Germline V gives CDR1 LNHDA, CDR2 SQIVND (reference sequence). The CDR3 loop spans 15 amino acids. The CDR3 bases are TGTGCCAGTAGTTCAATAGCGGCCTATGCCTACGAGCAGTACTTC. It codes for CASSSIAAYAYEQYF.

The chain employs TRBV2 and TRBJ1-2, with D perhaps TRBD1 (5 bases). V lost 3 bases to trimming and J lost 8 bases, with 13 bases between them. The CDR3 sequence is 13 residues long. Germline-derived CDR1 and CDR2 are SNHLY and FYNNEI. CDR3 sequence: CASSDGGSPGYTF. CDR3 DNA sequence: TGTGCCAGCAGTGATGGGGGGTCCCCCGGCTACACCTTC.

The chain carries TRBV30 and TRBJ2-7, with D hard to call. The CDR3 has 13 residues. Germline V gives CDR1 GTSNPN, CDR2 SVGIG (reference sequence). V lost 0 bases and J 2 bases, leaving 8 bases between the germline ends. Here the CDR3 reads CAWSVRQAYEQYF. CDR3 DNA sequence: TGTGCCTGGAGTGTACGCCAGGCCTACGAGCAGTACTTC.

This clone occurred a few times. The chain couples TRBV18 to TRBJ1-2; 7 nucleotides align to TRBD1. Trimming at V came to 2 bases and at J to 5 bases, leaving 8 bases not matched to a gene. The germline gives CDR1 KGHSH, CDR2 LQKENI. The CDR3 totals 15 residues. The CDR3: CASSPSGQVRYGYTF. CDR3 bases: TGTGCCAGCTCACCATCCGGACAGGTCAGATATGGCTACACCTTC.

The rearrangement joins TRBV7-8 to TRBJ2-5; 8 bases agree with TRBD2. Germline values: CDR1 SGHVS, CDR2 FQNEAQ. There are 15 residues in the CDR3. Trimming removed 5 bases from V and 3 bases from J; junction bases left unmatched: 8. The CDR3 protein is CASSDPSGGKETQYF. The CDR3 coding sequence is TGTGCCAGCAGCGACCCCAGCGGGGGAAAAGAGACCCAGTACTTC.

This clone was picked up a small number of times. The rearrangement links TRBV11-3 to TRBJ2-7; maybe TRBD1 (6 bases). There are 14 residues in the CDR3. Germline lookup yields CDR1 SGHNT and CDR2 YENEEA. V was pared by 4 bases and J by 0 bases, with 10 bases between. The DNA for the CDR3 is TGTGCCAGCAGCTCAGCAGGGGTCTCCTACGAGCAGTACTTC. This sequence encodes CASSSAGVSYEQYF.

The chain employs TRBV19 and TRBJ2-5, with TRBD2 matching over 9 bases. Trimming at V came to 6 bases and at J to 4 bases, leaving 6 bases not matched to a gene. The CDR3 has 14 residues. Per germline, CDR1 LNHDA and CDR2 SQIVND (reference sequence). CDR3 DNA sequence: TGTGCCAGTAGGACGGCTAGCGGGACAGAGACCCAGTACTTC. Its protein is CASRTASGTETQYF.

This clone was recorded only once. The V gene is TRBV7-6, the J gene TRBJ1-5, with unresolved D. Germline assignment: CDR1 SGHVS and CDR2 FNYEAQ. V gave up 1 base and J gave up 5 bases, with 12 bases separating them. The CDR3 is 15 residues long. The CDR3 DNA follows: TGTGCCAGCAGCTTAGGGCCGGGGTGGGATCAGCCCCAGCATTTT. Its protein is CASSLGPGWDQPQHF.

This clone was detected a few times. This chain links TRBV30 with TRBJ1-5; the D gene is possibly TRBD1 (5 bases). CDR1 is GTSNPN and CDR2 is SVGIG in the germline V gene (reference sequence). V gave up 2 bases and J gave up 6 bases, with 11 bases separating them. This CDR3 has 13 amino acids. The CDR3 loop reads CAWSQGLGQPQHF. The CDR3 DNA sequence: TGTGCCTGGAGTCAGGGTTTAGGTCAGCCCCAGCATTTT.